One T cell receptor beta chain is described in this entry. Its cognate antigen is unknown. These data come from a study of cytomegalovirus exposure and HLA in healthy donors. 60 Vbeta and 13 Jbeta primers were used in PCR. The repertoire was sequenced with immunoSEQ multiplex PCR; TCRdb's copy has only in-frame clones and lacks some. Of around 150,000 clones listed, 60% to 85% are singletons. Trimming took off 2 bases at V and 4 bases at J, with 15 bases between the two ends. This CDR3 has 15 residues. Germline values: CDR1 SGHNT, CDR2 YYREEE (reference sequence). Study outcomes and limitations: Across all donors, roughly uniform sequencing depth was an assumption of the presence/absence analyses. Most TCR sequences were uncommon, yet certain public TCRs appeared in many donors.

This receptor was obtained from a male donor in good health and CMV-seropositive. Specimen: PBMCs. V is TRBV5-4 and J is TRBJ1-2; D unclear. The CDR3 DNA follows: TGTGCCAGCAGCTTCACGGGAGCGAGTTCCTATGGCTACACCTTC. It specifies CASSFTGASSYGYTF.